The TCR beta chain described here comes from a study of T cells in Graves' hyperthyroidism and ophthalmopathy. Study summary: Peripheral blood collection took place at initial diagnosis, before any treatment. Overall study findings and caveats: Most thyroid clonotypes that were expanded above 0.001 also turned up in blood.

Points on this clonotype: Its antigen is unknown.

From RNA transcripts, TCR beta CDR3 regions were amplified. HTBI primers drove first-round RT-PCR of the TCR CDR3. Using its own MiXCR run on the multiplex PCR reads, TCRdb lists one record per CDR3 protein. The sample lists about 400,000 distinct CDR3 sequences; roughly an eighth were seen once. The CDR3 is 17 amino acids. The germline CDR1 and CDR2 sequences are SGDLS and YYNGEE. J gave up 0 bases and V 3 bases, and 6 bases lay outside the gene matches. The chain combines TRBV9 with TRBJ2-6; 7 nucleotides align to TRBD1. Source material: blood. The TCR comes from a woman younger than 30 with Graves' hyperthyroidism. The CDR3 DNA reads as TGTGCCAGCAGCGCAGTCCCAGGGGGCTCTGGGGCCAACGTCCTGACTTTC. It yields the protein CASSAVPGGSGANVLTF.